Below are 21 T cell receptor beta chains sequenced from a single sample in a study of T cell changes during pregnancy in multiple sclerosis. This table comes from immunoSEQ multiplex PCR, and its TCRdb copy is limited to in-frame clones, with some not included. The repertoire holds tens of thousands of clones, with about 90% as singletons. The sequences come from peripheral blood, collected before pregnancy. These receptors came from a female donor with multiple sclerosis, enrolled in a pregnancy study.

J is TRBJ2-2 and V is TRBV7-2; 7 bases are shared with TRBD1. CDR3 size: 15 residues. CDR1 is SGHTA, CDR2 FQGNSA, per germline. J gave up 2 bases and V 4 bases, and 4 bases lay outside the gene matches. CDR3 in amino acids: CASSSDRDNTGELFF. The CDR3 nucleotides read TGTGCCAGCAGCTCCGACAGGGACAACACCGGGGAGCTGTTTTTT.

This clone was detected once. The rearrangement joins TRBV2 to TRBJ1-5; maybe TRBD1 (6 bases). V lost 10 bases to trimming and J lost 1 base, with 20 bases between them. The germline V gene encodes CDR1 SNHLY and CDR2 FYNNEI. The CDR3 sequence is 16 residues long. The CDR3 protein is CATGPGGGHSNQPQHF. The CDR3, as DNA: TGTGCCACCGGTCCGGGAGGGGGACACAGCAATCAGCCCCAGCATTTT.

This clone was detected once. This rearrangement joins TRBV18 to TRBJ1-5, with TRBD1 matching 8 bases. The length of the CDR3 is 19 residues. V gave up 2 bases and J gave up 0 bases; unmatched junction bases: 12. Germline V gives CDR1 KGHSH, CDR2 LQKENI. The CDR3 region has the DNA TGTGCCAGCTCACCAACCCTACCAGGACAGGGCTATAGCAATCAGCCCCAGCATTTT. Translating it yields CASSPTLPGQGYSNQPQHF.

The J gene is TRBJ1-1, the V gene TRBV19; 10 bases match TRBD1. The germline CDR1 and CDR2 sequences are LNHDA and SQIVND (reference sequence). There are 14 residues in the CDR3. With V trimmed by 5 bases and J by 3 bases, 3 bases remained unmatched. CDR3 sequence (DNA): TGTGCCAGTAGTTGGGACAGGGGTGACACTGAAGCTTTCTTT. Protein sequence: CASSWDRGDTEAFF.

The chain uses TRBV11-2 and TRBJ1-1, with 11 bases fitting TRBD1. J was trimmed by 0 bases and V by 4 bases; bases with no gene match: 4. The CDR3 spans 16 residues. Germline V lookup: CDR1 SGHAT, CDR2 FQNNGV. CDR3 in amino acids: CASSWTGGKVNTEAFF. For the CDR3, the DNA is TGTGCCAGCAGCTGGACAGGGGGCAAGGTGAACACTGAAGCTTTCTTT.

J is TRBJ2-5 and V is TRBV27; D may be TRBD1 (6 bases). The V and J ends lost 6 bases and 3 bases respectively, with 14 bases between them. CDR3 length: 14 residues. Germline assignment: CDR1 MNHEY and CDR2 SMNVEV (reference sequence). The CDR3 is CASSLGQTKETQYF. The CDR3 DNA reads TGTGCCAGCAGCCTTGGACAGACTAAAGAGACCCAGTACTTC.

The DNA for the CDR3 is TGTGCCAGCAGCAAGCGCCCGATGTCAGGGAACAAAAACATTCAGTACTTC. This encodes CASSKRPMSGNKNIQYF. The V and J genes are TRBV5-4 and TRBJ2-4; D possibly corresponds to TRBD1 (5 bases). Trimming removed 4 bases at V and 3 bases at J, with 20 bases between. Germline values: CDR1 SGHNT, CDR2 YYREEE (reference sequence). This CDR3 spans 17 amino acids.

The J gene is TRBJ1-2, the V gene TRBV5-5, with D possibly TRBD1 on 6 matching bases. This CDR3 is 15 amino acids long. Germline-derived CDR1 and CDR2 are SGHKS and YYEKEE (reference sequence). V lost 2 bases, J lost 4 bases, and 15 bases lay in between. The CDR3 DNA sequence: TGTGCCAGCAGCTTCGGCCCAGGGGAAGGCTATGGCTACACCTTC. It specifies CASSFGPGEGYGYTF.

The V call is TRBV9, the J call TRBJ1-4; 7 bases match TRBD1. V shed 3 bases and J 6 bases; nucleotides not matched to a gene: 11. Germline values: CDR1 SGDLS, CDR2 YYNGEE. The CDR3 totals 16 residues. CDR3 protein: CASSGLSTGWDEKLFF. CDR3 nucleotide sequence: TGTGCCAGCAGCGGACTATCGACAGGGTGGGATGAAAAACTGTTTTTT.

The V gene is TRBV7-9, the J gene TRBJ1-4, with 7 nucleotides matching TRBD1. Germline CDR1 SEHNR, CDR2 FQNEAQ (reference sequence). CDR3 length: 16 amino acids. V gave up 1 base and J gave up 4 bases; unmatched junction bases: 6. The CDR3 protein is CASSLGETGYNEKLFF. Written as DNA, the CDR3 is TGTGCCAGCAGCTTAGGGGAGACAGGGTATAATGAAAAACTGTTTTTT.

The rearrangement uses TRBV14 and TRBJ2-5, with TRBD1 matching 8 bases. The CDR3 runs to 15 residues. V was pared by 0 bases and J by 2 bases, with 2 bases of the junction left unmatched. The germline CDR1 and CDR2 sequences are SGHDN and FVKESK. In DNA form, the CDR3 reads TGTGCCAGCAGCCAAGAAAACAGGGGGCAAGAGACCCAGTACTTC. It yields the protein CASSQENRGQETQYF.

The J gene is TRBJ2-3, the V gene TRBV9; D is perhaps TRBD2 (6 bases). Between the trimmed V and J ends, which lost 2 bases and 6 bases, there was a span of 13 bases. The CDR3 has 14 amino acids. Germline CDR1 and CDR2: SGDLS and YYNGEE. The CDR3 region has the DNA TGTGCCAGCAGCGTGACTTGGGGAGGCGATACGCAGTATTTT. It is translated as CASSVTWGGDTQYF.

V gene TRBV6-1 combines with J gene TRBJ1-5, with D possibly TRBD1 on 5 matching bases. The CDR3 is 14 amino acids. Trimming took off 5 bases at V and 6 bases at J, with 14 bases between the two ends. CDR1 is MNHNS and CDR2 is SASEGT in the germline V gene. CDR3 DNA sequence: TGTGCCAGCAGTATCAGGGTGGACCTTCAGCCCCAGCATTTT. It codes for CASSIRVDLQPQHF.

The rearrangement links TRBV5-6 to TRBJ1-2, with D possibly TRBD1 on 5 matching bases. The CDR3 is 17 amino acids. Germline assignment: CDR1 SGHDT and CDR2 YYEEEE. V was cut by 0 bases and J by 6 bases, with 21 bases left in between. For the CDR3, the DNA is TGTGCCAGCAGCTTGGGAATACGGGGGGTGGTGTTCGATGGCTACACCTTC. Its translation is CASSLGIRGVVFDGYTF.

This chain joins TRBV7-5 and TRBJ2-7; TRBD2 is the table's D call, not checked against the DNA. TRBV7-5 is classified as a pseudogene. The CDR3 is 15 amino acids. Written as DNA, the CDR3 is TGTGCCAGAAGCAGAACGGGGGGCGGTTCCCACGAGCAGTACTTC. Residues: CARSRTGGGSHEQYF.

CDR3 residues: CSVVEHRQGGEFF. For the CDR3, the DNA is TGCAGCGTTGTCGAGCATCGGCAGGGAGGGGAGTTCTTC. This sequence joins TRBV29-1 and TRBJ2-1; 7 bases agree with TRBD2. The germline gives CDR1 SQVTM, CDR2 ANQGSEA. V lost 4 bases and J lost 14; bases outside the gene matches: 14. This CDR3 is built from 13 residues.

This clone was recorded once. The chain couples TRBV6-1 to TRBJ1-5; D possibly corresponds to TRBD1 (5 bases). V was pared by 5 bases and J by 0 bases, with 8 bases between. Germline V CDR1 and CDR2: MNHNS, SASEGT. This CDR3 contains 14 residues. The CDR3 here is CASSLQDSNQPQHF. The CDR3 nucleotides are TGTGCCAGCAGTCTACAGGATAGCAATCAGCCCCAGCATTTT.

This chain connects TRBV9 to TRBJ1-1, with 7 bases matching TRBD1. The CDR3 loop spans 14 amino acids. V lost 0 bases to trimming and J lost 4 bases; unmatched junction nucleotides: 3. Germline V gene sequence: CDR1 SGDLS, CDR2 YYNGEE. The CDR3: CASSVDQGGTEAFF. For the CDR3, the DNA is TGTGCCAGCAGCGTAGACCAGGGGGGCACTGAAGCTTTCTTT.

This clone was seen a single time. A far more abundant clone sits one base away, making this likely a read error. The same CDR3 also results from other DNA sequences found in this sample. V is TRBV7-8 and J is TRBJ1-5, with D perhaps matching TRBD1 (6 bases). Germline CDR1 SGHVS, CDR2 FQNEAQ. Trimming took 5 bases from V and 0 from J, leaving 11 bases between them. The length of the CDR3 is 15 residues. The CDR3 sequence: CASSQDSYSNQPQHF. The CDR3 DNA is TGTGCCAGCAGCCAGGACAGTTATAGCAATCAGCCCCAGCATTTT.

DNA for the CDR3: TGTGCCAGCAGCCATAGCGGGGTAGGCCCAGATACGCAGTATTTT. Its translation: CASSHSGVGPDTQYF. J is TRBJ2-3 and V is TRBV14, with 8 bases aligning to TRBD2. The CDR3 loop spans 15 amino acids. With 3 bases clipped from V and 4 bases from J, the junction kept 6 bases outside the gene matches. Germline V gene lookup returns CDR1 SGHDN and CDR2 FVKESK.

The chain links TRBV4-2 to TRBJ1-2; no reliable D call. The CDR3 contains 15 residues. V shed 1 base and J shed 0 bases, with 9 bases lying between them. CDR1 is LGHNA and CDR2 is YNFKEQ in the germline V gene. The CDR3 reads CASSQVADTNYGYTF. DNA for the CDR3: TGTGCCAGCAGCCAAGTGGCAGACACTAACTATGGCTACACCTTC.